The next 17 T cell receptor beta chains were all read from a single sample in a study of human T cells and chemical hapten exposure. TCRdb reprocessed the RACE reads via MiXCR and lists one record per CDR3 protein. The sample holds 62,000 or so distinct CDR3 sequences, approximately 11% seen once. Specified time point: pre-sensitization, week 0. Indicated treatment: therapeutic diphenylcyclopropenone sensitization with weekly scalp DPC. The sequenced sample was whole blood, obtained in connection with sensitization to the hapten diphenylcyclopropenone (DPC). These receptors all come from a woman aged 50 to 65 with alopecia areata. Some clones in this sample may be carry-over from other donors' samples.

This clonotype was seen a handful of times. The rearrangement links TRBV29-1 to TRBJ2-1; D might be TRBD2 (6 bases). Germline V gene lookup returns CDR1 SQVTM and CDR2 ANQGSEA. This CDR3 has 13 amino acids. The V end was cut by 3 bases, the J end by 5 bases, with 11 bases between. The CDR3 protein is CSVEGEAHNEQFF. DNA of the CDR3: TGCAGCGTTGAGGGGGAGGCTCACAATGAGCAGTTCTTC.

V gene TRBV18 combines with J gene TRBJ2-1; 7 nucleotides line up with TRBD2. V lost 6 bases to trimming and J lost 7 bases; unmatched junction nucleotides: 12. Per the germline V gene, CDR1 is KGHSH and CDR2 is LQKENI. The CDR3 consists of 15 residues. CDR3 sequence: CASSPPLRESNEQFF. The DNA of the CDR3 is TGTGCCAGCTCGCCCCCTTTGCGGGAGTCTAATGAGCAGTTCTTC.

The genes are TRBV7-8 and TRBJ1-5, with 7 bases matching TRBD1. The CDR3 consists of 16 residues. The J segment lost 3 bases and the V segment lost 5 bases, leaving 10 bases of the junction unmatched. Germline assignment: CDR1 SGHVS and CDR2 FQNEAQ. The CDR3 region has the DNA TGTGCCAGCAGCACGCTCGACAGGGCACCCAATCAGCCCCAGCATTTT. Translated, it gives CASSTLDRAPNQPQHF.

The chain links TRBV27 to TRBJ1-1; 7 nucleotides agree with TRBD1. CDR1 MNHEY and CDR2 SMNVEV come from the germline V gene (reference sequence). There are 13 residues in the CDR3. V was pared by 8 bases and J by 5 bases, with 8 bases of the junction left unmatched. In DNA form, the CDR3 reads TGTGCCAGCGCCCGACAGGGTCGGACTGAAGCTTTCTTT. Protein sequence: CASARQGRTEAFF.

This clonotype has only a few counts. The CDR3 DNA reads as TGTGCCAGCAGCTTAGCCGAAGCCAAAAACATTCAGTACTTC. Translating gives CASSLAEAKNIQYF. The genes are TRBV7-8 and TRBJ2-4; D gene uncertain. Germline values: CDR1 SGHVS, CDR2 FQNEAQ. The V end was cut by 0 bases, the J end by 0 bases, with 3 bases between. There are 14 residues in the CDR3.

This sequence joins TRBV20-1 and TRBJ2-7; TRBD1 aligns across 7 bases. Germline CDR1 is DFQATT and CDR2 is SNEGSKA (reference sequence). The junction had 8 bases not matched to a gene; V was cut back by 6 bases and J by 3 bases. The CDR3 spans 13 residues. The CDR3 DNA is TGCAGTGCCCGTTATACAGGGGTCTACGAGCAGTACTTC. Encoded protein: CSARYTGVYEQYF.

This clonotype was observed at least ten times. The CDR3 loop is CASSLTGQGIMFF. The CDR3 nucleotides read TGTGCCAGCAGCCTTACGGGACAGGGGATTATGTTTTTT. The chain carries TRBV3-1 and TRBJ1-4; 10 nucleotides line up with TRBD1. Trimming cost V 4 bases and J 15 bases; bases outside gene matches: 8. In germline, CDR1 is LGHDT, CDR2 YNNKEL (reference sequence). This CDR3 comprises 13 residues.

The CDR3 bases are TGCGCCAGCAGCCAAGATCCTCCATTACAGGGGAGGGTTTCACCCCTCCACTTT. Its protein is CASSQDPPLQGRVSPLHF. This chain connects TRBV4-3 to TRBJ1-6, with 7 bases matching TRBD1. CDR1 and CDR2 from the germline V gene are LGHNA and YSLEER. Trimming took 0 bases from V and 9 from J; bases not matched to a gene: 14. The CDR3 contains 18 residues.

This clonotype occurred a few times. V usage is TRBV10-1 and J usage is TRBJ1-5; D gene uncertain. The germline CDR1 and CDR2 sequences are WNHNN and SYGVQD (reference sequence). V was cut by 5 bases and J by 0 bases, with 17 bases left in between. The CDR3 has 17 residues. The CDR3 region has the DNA TGCGCCAGCAGTTTAGGAACGAGGCGGGGTAGCAATCAGCCCCAGCATTTT. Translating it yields CASSLGTRRGSNQPQHF.

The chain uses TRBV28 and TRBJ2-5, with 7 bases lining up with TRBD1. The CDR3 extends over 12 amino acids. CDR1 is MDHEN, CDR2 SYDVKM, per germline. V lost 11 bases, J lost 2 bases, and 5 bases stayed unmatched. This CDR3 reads CAAQGEQETQYF. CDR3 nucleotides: TGTGCCGCCCAGGGGGAACAAGAGACCCAGTACTTC.

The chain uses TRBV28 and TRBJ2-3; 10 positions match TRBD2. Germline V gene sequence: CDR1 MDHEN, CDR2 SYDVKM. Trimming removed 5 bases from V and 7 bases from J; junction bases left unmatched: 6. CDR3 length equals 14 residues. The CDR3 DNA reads TGTGCCAGCAGTGCTAGCGGGAGTGGAAATACGCAGTATTTT. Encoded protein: CASSASGSGNTQYF. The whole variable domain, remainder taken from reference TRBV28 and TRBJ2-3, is DVKVTQSSRYLVKRTGEKVFLECVQDMDHENMFWYRQDPGLGLRLIYFSYDVKMKEKGDIPEGYSVSREKKERFSLILESASTNQTSMYLCASSASGSGNTQYFGPGTRLTVL.

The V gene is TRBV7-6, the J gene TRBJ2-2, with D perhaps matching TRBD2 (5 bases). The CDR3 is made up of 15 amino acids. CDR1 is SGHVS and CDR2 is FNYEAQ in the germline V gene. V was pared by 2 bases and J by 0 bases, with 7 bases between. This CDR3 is CASSLKRSNTGELFF. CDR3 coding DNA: TGTGCCAGCAGCTTAAAGCGGTCGAACACCGGGGAGCTGTTTTTT.

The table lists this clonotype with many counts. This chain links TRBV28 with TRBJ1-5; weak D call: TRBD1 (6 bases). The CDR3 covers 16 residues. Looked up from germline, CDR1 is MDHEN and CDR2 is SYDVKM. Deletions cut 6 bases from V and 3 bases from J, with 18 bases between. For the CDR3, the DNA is TGTGCCAGCAGGTACTTTGTACAGGGTTTCAATCAGCCCCAGCATTTT. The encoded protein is CASRYFVQGFNQPQHF. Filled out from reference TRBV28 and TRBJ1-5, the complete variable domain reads DVKVTQSSRYLVKRTGEKVFLECVQDMDHENMFWYRQDPGLGLRLIYFSYDVKMKEKGDIPEGYSVSREKKERFSLILESASTNQTSMYLCASRYFVQGFNQPQHFGDGTRLSIL.

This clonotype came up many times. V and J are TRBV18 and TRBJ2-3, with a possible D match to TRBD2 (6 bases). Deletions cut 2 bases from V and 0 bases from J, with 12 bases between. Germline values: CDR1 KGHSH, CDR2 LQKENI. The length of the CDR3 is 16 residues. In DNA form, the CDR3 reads TGTGCCAGCTCACCATGGGCCGGGACTAGCACAGATACGCAGTATTTT. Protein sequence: CASSPWAGTSTDTQYF.

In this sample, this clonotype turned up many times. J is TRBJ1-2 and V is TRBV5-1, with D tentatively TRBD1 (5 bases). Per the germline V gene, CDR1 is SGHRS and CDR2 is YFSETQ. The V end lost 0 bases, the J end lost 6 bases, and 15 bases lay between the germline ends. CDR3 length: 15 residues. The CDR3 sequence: CASSLAWGREHGYTF. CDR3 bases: TGCGCCAGCAGCTTGGCATGGGGCAGGGAACATGGCTACACCTTC.

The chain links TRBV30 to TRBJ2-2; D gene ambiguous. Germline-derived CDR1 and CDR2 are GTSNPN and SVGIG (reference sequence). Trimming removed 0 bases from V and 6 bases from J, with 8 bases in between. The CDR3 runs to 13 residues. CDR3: CAWSVVRSGELFF. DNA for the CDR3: TGTGCCTGGAGTGTAGTTAGGTCCGGGGAGCTGTTTTTT.

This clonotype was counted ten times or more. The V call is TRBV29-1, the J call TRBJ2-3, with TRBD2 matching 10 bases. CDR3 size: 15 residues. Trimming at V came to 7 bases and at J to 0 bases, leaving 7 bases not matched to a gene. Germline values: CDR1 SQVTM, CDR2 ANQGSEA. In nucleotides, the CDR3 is TGCAGCGCGTCCCTAGCGGGGGCCAGCACAGATACGCAGTATTTT. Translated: CSASLAGASTDTQYF.